This is a list of T cell receptor beta chains from one sample in a study of identical twins. TCRdb reprocessed the 5' RACE reads with MiXCR, giving one entry per CDR3 protein. The sample includes roughly 690,000 distinct CDR3 sequences, less than 7% of them seen just once. Sequencing was carried out using naive T cells sorted from blood. Receptors originate from a young man in good health. Both conserved end residues are trimmed from each CDR3. Fields, in order: V gene, J gene, CDR3 protein.

V: TRBV7-9; J: TRBJ2-1; CDR3: ASGPRYNEQF
V: TRBV27; J: TRBJ1-1; CDR3: ASSRTGSNTEAF
V: TRBV5-1; J: TRBJ1-1; CDR3: ASRDRAANTEAF
V: TRBV7-6; J: TRBJ2-1; CDR3: ASSLAWGLEGVNEQF
V: TRBV12-3/TRBV12-4; J: TRBJ2-5; CDR3: ASSLGLAENQETQY
V: TRBV5-6; J: TRBJ2-3; CDR3: ASSLDTGTDTQY
V: TRBV20-1; J: TRBJ1-5; CDR3: SARPLDRESNQPQH
V: TRBV28; J: TRBJ2-1; CDR3: ASSDQSLYNEQF
V: TRBV24-1; J: TRBJ2-1; CDR3: ATSAWPGTGDNEQF
V: TRBV4-1; J: TRBJ2-2; CDR3: ASSQGARGGYGTGELF